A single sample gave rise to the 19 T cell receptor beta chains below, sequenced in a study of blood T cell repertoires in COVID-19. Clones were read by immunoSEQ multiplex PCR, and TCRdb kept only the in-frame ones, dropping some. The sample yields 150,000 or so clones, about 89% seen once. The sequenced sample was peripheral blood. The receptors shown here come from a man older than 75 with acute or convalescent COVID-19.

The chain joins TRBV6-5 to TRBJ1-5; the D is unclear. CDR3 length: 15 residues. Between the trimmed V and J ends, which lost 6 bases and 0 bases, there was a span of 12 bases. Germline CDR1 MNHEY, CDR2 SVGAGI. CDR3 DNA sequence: TGTGCCAGCAGGTGGGGAGAGAATAGCAATCAGCCCCAGCATTTT. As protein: CASRWGENSNQPQHF.

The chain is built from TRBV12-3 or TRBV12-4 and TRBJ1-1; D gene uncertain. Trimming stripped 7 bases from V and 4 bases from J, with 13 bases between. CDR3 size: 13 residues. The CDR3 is CASTWGGFTEAFF. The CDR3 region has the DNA TGTGCCAGCACCTGGGGAGGGTTCACTGAAGCTTTCTTT.

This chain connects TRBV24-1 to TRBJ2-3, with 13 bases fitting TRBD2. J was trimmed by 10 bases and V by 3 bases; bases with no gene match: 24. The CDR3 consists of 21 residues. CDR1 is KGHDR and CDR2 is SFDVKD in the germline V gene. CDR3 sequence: CATSDPQTSGGPRTPFGAQYF. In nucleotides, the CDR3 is TGTGCCACCAGTGATCCCCAGACTAGCGGGGGGCCCCGCACACCTTTTGGCGCGCAGTATTTT.

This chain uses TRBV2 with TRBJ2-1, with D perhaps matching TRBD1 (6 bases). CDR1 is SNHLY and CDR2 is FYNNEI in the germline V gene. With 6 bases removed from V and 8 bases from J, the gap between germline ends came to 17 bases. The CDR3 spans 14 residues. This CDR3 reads CASRTGTTMDEQFF. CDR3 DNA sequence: TGTGCCAGCAGAACCGGGACAACCATGGATGAGCAGTTCTTC.

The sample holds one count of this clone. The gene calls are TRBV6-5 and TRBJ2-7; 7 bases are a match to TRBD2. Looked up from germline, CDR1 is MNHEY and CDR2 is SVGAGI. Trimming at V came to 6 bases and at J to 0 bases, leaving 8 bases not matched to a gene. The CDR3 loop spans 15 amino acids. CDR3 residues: CASRASGRSSYEQYF. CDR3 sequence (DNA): TGTGCCAGCAGAGCTAGCGGCCGGAGCTCCTACGAGCAGTACTTC.

This chain's CDR3 is CASSSRWRYNEQFF. CDR3 DNA: TGTGCCAGCAGCTCCCGGTGGAGGTACAATGAGCAGTTCTTC. This sequence joins TRBV5-8 and TRBJ2-1, with D perhaps matching TRBD2 (5 bases). Per germline, CDR1 SGHTS and CDR2 YDEGEE. The length of the CDR3 is 14 residues. V was trimmed by 3 bases and J by 4 bases, leaving 11 bases between them.

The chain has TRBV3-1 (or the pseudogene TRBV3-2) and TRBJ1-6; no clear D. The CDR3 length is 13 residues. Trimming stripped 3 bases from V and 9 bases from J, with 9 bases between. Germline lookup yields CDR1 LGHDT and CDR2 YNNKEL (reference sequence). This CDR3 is CASSQVERSPLHF. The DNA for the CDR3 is TGTGCCAGCAGCCAGGTGGAGCGTTCACCCCTCCACTTT.

As DNA, the CDR3 is TGTGCCAGCAGTTCCGCAGGGAATACTGAAGCTTTCTTT. It codes for CASSSAGNTEAFF. J is TRBJ1-1 and V is TRBV27; TRBD1 might be the D (5 bases). Germline CDR1 reads MNHEY; CDR2 reads SMNVEV (reference sequence). Trimming removed 4 bases at V and 5 bases at J, with 11 bases between. The CDR3 runs 13 residues.

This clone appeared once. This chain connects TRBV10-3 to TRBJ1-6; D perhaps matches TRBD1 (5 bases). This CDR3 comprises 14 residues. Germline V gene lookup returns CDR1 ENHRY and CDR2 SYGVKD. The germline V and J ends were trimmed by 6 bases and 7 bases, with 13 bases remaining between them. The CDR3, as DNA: TGTGCCATCAGCGCGCTTGGACAAAATTCACCCCTCCACTTT. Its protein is CAISALGQNSPLHF.

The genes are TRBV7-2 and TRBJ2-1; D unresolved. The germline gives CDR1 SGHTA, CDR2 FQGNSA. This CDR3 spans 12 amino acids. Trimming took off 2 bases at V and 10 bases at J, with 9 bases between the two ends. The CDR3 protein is CASSLMTREQFF. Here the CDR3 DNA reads TGTGCCAGCAGCTTAATGACTCGGGAGCAGTTCTTC.

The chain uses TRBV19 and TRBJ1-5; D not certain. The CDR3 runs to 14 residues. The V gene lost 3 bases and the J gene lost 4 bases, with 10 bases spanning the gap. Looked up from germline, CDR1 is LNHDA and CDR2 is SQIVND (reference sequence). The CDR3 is CASSILQINQPQHF. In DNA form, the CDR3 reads TGTGCCAGTAGTATTTTACAGATAAATCAGCCCCAGCATTTT.

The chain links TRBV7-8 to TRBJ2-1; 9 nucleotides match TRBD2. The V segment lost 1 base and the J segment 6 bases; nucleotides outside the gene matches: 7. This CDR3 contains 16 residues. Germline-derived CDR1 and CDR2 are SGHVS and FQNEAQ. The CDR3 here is CASSLVGGGASNEQFF. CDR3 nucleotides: TGTGCCAGCAGCTTAGTGGGCGGGGGGGCCTCCAATGAGCAGTTCTTC. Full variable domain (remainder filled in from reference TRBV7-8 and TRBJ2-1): GAGVSQSPRYKVAKRGQDVALRCDPISGHVSLFWYQQALGQGPEFLTYFQNEAQLDKSGLPSDRFFAERPEGSVSTLKIQRTQQEDSAVYLCASSLVGGGASNEQFFGPGTRLTVL.

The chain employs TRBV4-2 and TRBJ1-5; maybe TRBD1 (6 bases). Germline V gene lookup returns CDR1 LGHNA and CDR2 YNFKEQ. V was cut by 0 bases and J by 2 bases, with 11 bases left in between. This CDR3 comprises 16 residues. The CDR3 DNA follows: TGTGCCAGCAGCCAAGATCCACAGGGAGGCAATCAGCCCCAGCATTTT. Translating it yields CASSQDPQGGNQPQHF.

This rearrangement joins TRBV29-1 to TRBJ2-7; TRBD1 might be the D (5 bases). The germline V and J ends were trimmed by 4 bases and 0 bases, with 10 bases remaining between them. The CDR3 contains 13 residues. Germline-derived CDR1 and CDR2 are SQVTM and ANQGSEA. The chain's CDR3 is CSVGGQSSYEQYF. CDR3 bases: TGCAGCGTTGGGGGCCAGTCCTCCTACGAGCAGTACTTC.

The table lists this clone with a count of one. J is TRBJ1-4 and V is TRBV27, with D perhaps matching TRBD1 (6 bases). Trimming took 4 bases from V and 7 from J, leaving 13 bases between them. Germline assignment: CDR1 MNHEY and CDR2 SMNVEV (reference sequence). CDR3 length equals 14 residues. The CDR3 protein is CASSSTGIFEKLFF. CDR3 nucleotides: TGTGCCAGCAGTTCAACAGGGATTTTTGAAAAACTGTTTTTT.

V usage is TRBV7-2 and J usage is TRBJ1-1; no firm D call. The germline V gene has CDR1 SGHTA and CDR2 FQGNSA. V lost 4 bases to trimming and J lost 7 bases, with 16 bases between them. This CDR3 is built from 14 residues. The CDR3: CASSYRDYTHEAFF. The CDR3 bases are TGTGCCAGCAGCTACCGAGACTATACCCATGAAGCTTTCTTT.

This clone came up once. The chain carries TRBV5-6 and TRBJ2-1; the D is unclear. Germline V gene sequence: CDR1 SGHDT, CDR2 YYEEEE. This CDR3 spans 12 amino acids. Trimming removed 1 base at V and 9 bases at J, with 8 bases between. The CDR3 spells CASSLPSGEQFF. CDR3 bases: TGTGCCAGCAGCTTGCCGTCCGGTGAGCAGTTCTTC.

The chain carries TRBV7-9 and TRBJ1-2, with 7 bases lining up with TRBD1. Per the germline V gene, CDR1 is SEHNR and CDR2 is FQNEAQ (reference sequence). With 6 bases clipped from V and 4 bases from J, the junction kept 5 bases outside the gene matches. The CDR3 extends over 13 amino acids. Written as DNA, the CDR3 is TGTGCCAGCAGTACAGGGGAAAGCTATGGCTACACCTTC. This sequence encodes CASSTGESYGYTF.

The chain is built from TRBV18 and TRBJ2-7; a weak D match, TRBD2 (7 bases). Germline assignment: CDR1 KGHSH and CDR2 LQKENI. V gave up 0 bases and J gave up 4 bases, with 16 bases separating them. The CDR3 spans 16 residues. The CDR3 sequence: CASSPPGGGYVYEQYF. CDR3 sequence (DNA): TGTGCCAGCTCACCACCGGGAGGGGGTTATGTGTACGAGCAGTACTTC.